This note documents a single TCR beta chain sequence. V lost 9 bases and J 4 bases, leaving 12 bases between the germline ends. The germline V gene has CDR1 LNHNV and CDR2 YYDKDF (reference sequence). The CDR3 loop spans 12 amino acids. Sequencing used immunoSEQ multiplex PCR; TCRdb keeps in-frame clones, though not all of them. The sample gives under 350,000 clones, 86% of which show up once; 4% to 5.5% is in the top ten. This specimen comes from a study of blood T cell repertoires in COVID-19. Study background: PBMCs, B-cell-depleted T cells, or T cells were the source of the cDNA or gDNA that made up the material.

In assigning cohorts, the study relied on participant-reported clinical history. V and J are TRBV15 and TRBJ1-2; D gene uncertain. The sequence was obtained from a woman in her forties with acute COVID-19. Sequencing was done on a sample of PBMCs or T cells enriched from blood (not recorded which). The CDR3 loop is CATSREPYGYTF. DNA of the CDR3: TGTGCCACATCGAGGGAGCCCTATGGCTACACCTTC. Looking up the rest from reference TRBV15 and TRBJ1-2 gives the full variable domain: DAMVIQNPRYQVTQFGKPVTLSCSQTLNHNVMYWYQQKSSQAPKLLFHYYDKDFNNEADTPDNFQSRRPNTSFCFLDIRSPGLGDTAMYLCATSREPYGYTFGSGTRLTVV.